This T cell receptor beta chain was sequenced for a study of blood T cell repertoires in COVID-19. Regarding this clone: The sample holds other DNA sequences that translate to the same CDR3.

Data came from immunoSEQ multiplex PCR; TCRdb stores just in-frame clones and leaves some out. The sample holds about 210,000 clones, more than 80% seen once. Cohort 3 donors counted as recovered after two negative PCRs, clearance, or resolved symptoms. With 2 bases removed from V and 2 bases from J, the gap between germline ends came to 10 bases. This CDR3 is built from 14 residues. Per the germline V gene, CDR1 is KGHSH and CDR2 is LQKENI. The receptor's source is a man aged 30-40 years who had recovered from COVID-19. Specimen: PBMCs or T cells enriched from blood (not recorded which). The chain joins TRBV18 to TRBJ2-7; D possibly corresponds to TRBD1 (6 bases). CDR3 sequence: CASSPGTGTYEQYF. The CDR3, as DNA: TGTGCCAGCTCACCAGGAACAGGGACCTACGAGCAGTACTTC. Looking up the rest from reference TRBV18 and TRBJ2-7 gives the full variable domain: NAGVMQNPRHLVRRRGQEARLRCSPMKGHSHVYWYRQLPEEGLKFMVYLQKENIIDESGMPKERFSAEFPKEGPSILRIQQVVRGDSAAYFCASSPGTGTYEQYFGPGTRLTVT.